What follows are 9 T cell receptor beta chains derived from one specimen sequenced in a study of PD-L1 blockade in urothelial cancer (dated by TCRdb to 2016 to 2017). The intended sense of this specimen's time point label: pretreatment peripheral blood. The library was prepared using the immunoSEQ multiplex PCR assay. TCRdb mirrors the immuneACCESS table, restricted to in-frame sequences. Some clones are absent from its copies; in checked studies, under half trace to an unresolved V gene, and the reason for the others is unknown. This sample lists 85,000 to 95,000 clones; 89% were detected once. The top ten clonotypes cover around 1% of the sample. The sequences come from PBMCs, collected around atezolizumab (anti-PD-L1) treatment. These receptors originate from a woman aged 80 or older with urothelial cancer.

The chain couples TRBV10-3 to TRBJ1-1, with 11 bases lining up with TRBD1. The V and J ends lost 8 bases and 1 base, in that order; junction bases with no gene match: 6. Germline-derived CDR1 and CDR2 are ENHRY and SYGVKD. The CDR3 length is 15 residues. The CDR3 loop is CAIGGQGAANTEAFF. The DNA of the CDR3 is TGTGCCATCGGAGGACAGGGGGCGGCGAACACTGAAGCTTTCTTT.

The chain carries TRBV5-4 and TRBJ2-2, with 10 bases lining up with TRBD2. CDR3 length: 15 amino acids. In germline, CDR1 is SGHNT, CDR2 YYREEE (reference sequence). V lost 3 bases to trimming and J lost 7 bases; unmatched junction nucleotides: 6. The CDR3 bases are TGTGCCAGCAGCTCAGCGGGAGGGCTGATCGGGGAGCTGTTTTTT. The encoded protein is CASSSAGGLIGELFF.

The chain recombines TRBV14 with TRBJ1-1, with D maybe TRBD1 (5 bases). CDR3 size: 14 residues. The germline V and J ends were trimmed by 4 bases and 3 bases, with 12 bases remaining between them. The germline V gene encodes CDR1 SGHDN and CDR2 FVKESK. In DNA, the CDR3 is TGTGCCAGCAGCCGGGCCCCGGGGGACACTGAAGCTTTCTTT. Translated, it gives CASSRAPGDTEAFF.

This clone was recorded a few times. The DNA of the CDR3 is TGCGCCAGCAGCTTGGACGGGTTCTATGGCTACACCTTC. Residues: CASSLDGFYGYTF. The chain couples TRBV5-1 to TRBJ1-2, with D unclear. In germline, CDR1 is SGHRS, CDR2 YFSETQ. The CDR3 has 13 residues. Trimming stripped 0 bases from V and 4 bases from J, with 7 bases between.

This clone was recorded once. This chain uses TRBV9 with TRBJ2-3; 7 bases fit TRBD2. The ends lost 2 bases at V and 2 bases at J; junction bases unmatched: 8. The CDR3 consists of 16 residues. The germline gives CDR1 SGDLS, CDR2 YYNGEE. The CDR3 DNA is TGTGCCAGCAGCGTCGAAGGCGGGAGTAACACAGATACGCAGTATTTT. It is translated as CASSVEGGSNTDTQYF.

This sequence joins TRBV27 and TRBJ2-1, with 11 positions matching TRBD2. CDR1 and CDR2 (germline): MNHEY, SMNVEV (reference sequence). Unmatched junction bases numbered 13, after V lost 7 bases and J lost 2 bases. The CDR3 has 18 residues. The CDR3 region has the DNA TGTGCCAGCAATTCCGGGACTAGCGGAGGGGGAACCTACAATGAGCAGTTCTTC. Encoded protein: CASNSGTSGGGTYNEQFF.

The rearrangement links TRBV6-6 to TRBJ2-3, with 10 positions matching TRBD2. With V trimmed by 6 bases and J by 6 bases, 9 bases remained unmatched. The CDR3 loop spans 15 amino acids. Germline loops: CDR1 MNHNY, CDR2 SVGAGI (reference sequence). CDR3 bases: TGTGCCAGCAGGCCTAGCGGGAGCCGGGGGGATACGCAGTATTTT. Protein product: CASRPSGSRGDTQYF.

The V and J genes are TRBV29-1 and TRBJ1-1; 9 bases line up with TRBD1. This CDR3 has 14 amino acids. After removal of 7 bases from V and 1 base from J, the junction contained 7 bases not matched to a gene. Germline CDR1 and CDR2: SQVTM and ANQGSEA. The CDR3 DNA is TGCAGCGCACGGACAGGGGTCGGGAACACTGAAGCTTTCTTT. This codes for CSARTGVGNTEAFF.

This chain connects TRBV5-6 to TRBJ2-3, with 9 nucleotides matching TRBD2. J lost 0 bases, V lost 2 bases, and 1 base had no gene match. This CDR3 is 15 amino acids long. The germline CDR1 and CDR2 sequences are SGHDT and YYEEEE. CDR3 nucleotide sequence: TGTGCCAGCAGCTTCACTAGCGGGAGCACAGATACGCAGTATTTT. The encoded protein is CASSFTSGSTDTQYF.